Listed here are 26 T cell receptor beta chains from one sample, sequenced in a study of shared clonotypes between healthy human individuals. This table comes from immunoSEQ multiplex PCR, and its TCRdb copy is limited to in-frame clones, with some not included. The sample has some 1 million clones, 65% to 80% seen once; the top ten hold about 1.5%. The source material was memory CD4+ T cells sorted from blood. Sample subset: CD45RA-negative fraction. The receptors shown here come from a man between 18 and 35 years old in good health.

The chain joins TRBV5-8 to TRBJ1-1, with D perhaps TRBD1 (6 bases). Germline values: CDR1 SGHTS, CDR2 YDEGEE. V gave up 0 bases and J gave up 0 bases, with 9 bases separating them. CDR3 length: 15 residues. CDR3 DNA sequence: TGTGCCAGCAGCTTGGCCAACAGGGTGAACACTGAAGCTTTCTTT. Translated: CASSLANRVNTEAFF.

The chain employs TRBV6-5 and TRBJ2-1; D is undetermined. Germline CDR1 and CDR2: MNHEY and SVGAGI. V lost 5 bases, J lost 8 bases, and 13 bases lay in between. The CDR3 contains 13 residues. For the CDR3, the DNA is TGTGCCAGCAGTCCCACGTTCGGAGATGAGCAGTTCTTC. It translates to CASSPTFGDEQFF.

CDR3 loop: CAIRRGQMGSDYGYTF. As DNA, the CDR3 is TGTGCCATCAGGAGGGGACAGATGGGGTCGGACTATGGCTACACCTTC. The chain joins TRBV10-3 to TRBJ1-2, with 7 bases fitting TRBD1. Trimming cost V 6 bases and J 3 bases; bases outside gene matches: 13. CDR1 and CDR2 from the germline V gene are ENHRY and SYGVKD. This CDR3 contains 16 residues.

In the case of this clone: The same CDR3 arises from other DNA sequences in this sample as well. The rearrangement joins TRBV5-1 to TRBJ2-1, with D unresolved. V gave up 5 bases and J gave up 0 bases, with 9 bases separating them. Germline values: CDR1 SGHRS, CDR2 YFSETQ. CDR3 length equals 14 residues. CDR3 residues: CASSLDSSYNEQFF. The CDR3 coding sequence is TGCGCCAGCAGTCTAGATAGCTCCTACAATGAGCAGTTCTTC.

V is TRBV10-3 and J is TRBJ1-2; D might be TRBD1 (5 bases). In germline, CDR1 is ENHRY, CDR2 SYGVKD. V lost 0 bases to trimming and J lost 4 bases, with 9 bases between them. The CDR3 contains 14 residues. Here the CDR3 reads CAISESGVGYGYTF. The CDR3, as DNA: TGTGCCATCAGTGAGTCAGGGGTAGGCTATGGCTACACCTTC.

The V gene is TRBV18, the J gene TRBJ2-3; 12 bases line up with TRBD2. This CDR3 is 16 amino acids long. Trimming at V came to 3 bases and at J to 2 bases, leaving 3 bases not matched to a gene. CDR1 KGHSH and CDR2 LQKENI come from the germline V gene. The CDR3 bases are TGTGCCAGCTCACCTACTAGCGGGGGGCTCACAGATACGCAGTATTTT. Amino acids: CASSPTSGGLTDTQYF. The whole variable domain, filled in from reference TRBV18 and TRBJ2-3, reads NAGVMQNPRHLVRRRGQEARLRCSPMKGHSHVYWYRQLPEEGLKFMVYLQKENIIDESGMPKERFSAEFPKEGPSILRIQQVVRGDSAAYFCASSPTSGGLTDTQYFGPGTRLTVL.

This clone was seen repeatedly, ten times or more. V gene TRBV30 combines with J gene TRBJ1-5, with TRBD1 as a possible D gene (6 bases). In germline, CDR1 is GTSNPN, CDR2 SVGIG (reference sequence). V was pared by 6 bases and J by 4 bases, with 16 bases between. The CDR3 is 14 amino acids. As DNA, the CDR3 is TGTGCCTGCACTACAGGGTTGGGGAATCAGCCCCAGCATTTT. Protein sequence: CACTTGLGNQPQHF.

V gene TRBV25-1 combines with J gene TRBJ2-1; possible D gene TRBD1, 5 bases. Trimming took off 1 base at V and 7 bases at J, with 11 bases between the two ends. Germline V gene lookup returns CDR1 MGHDK and CDR2 SYGVNS. The CDR3 is 14 amino acids. DNA for the CDR3: TGTGCCAGCAGTGAATCTCAGGGTTGGAATGAGCAGTTCTTC. It translates to CASSESQGWNEQFF.

The chain employs TRBV2 and TRBJ1-1; D remains unclear. The V end lost 3 bases, the J end lost 5 bases, and 4 bases lay between the germline ends. The CDR3 totals 11 residues. Germline CDR1 SNHLY, CDR2 FYNNEI. The CDR3 DNA sequence: TGTGCCAGCAGTGATTGGACTGAAGCTTTCTTT. It is translated as CASSDWTEAFF.

This chain connects TRBV11-2 to TRBJ2-2; D remains unclear. The V end was cut by 1 base, the J end by 0 bases, with 9 bases between. Germline lookup yields CDR1 SGHAT and CDR2 FQNNGV. CDR3 length: 16 amino acids. The CDR3, as DNA: TGTGCCAGCAGCTTAGGAGCAGGCTCGAACACCGGGGAGCTGTTTTTT. Translation gives CASSLGAGSNTGELFF.

This sequence joins TRBV30 and TRBJ2-1; 10 nucleotides match TRBD2. The ends lost 2 bases at V and 8 bases at J; junction bases unmatched: 6. The CDR3 has 14 amino acids. CDR1 GTSNPN and CDR2 SVGIG come from the germline V gene (reference sequence). The CDR3 spells CAWSIAGGTYEQFF. The CDR3 DNA reads TGTGCCTGGAGTATAGCGGGAGGCACCTATGAGCAGTTCTTC.

This clone was seen only once. The CDR3 DNA reads TGCGCCAGCAGCACCGGACAGGGAGGGAGGTTCACTGAAGCTTTCTTT. It encodes CASSTGQGGRFTEAFF. This chain joins TRBV5-1 and TRBJ1-1; TRBD1 matches 8 bases. Unmatched junction bases numbered 12, after V lost 4 bases and J lost 4 bases. Germline V gene lookup returns CDR1 SGHRS and CDR2 YFSETQ. CDR3 size: 16 residues.

The V and J genes are TRBV19 and TRBJ2-1, with 14 bases identical to TRBD2. CDR1 LNHDA and CDR2 SQIVND come from the germline V gene (reference sequence). Losses at the gene ends were 4 bases for V and 8 bases for J; bases not matched to a gene: 4. The CDR3 runs to 15 residues. The CDR3 here is CASSTGLAGADEQFF. Here the CDR3 DNA reads TGTGCCAGTAGTACGGGACTAGCGGGAGCAGATGAGCAGTTCTTC.

A single count supports this clone. The genes are TRBV27 and TRBJ2-3; TRBD2 aligns across 7 bases. CDR3 size: 14 residues. Trimming cost V 0 bases and J 10 bases; bases outside gene matches: 7. The germline gives CDR1 MNHEY, CDR2 SMNVEV (reference sequence). The CDR3 reads CASSLSTGTTPQYF. In DNA form, the CDR3 reads TGTGCCAGCAGTTTATCGACCGGGACTACTCCGCAGTATTTT.

This chain joins TRBV18 and TRBJ1-5; TRBD1 agrees at 12 bases. With 6 bases clipped from V and 5 bases from J, the junction kept 5 bases outside the gene matches. From germline, CDR1 is KGHSH and CDR2 LQKENI. The CDR3 runs to 15 residues. CDR3 DNA: TGTGCCAGCTCTCTCGGGACAGGGGGCGATCAGCCCCAGCATTTT. This sequence encodes CASSLGTGGDQPQHF.

The chain has TRBV25-1 and TRBJ1-4; 9 bases align to TRBD1. After removal of 4 bases from V and 7 bases from J, the junction contained 7 bases not matched to a gene. This CDR3 spans 15 amino acids. CDR1 is MGHDK, CDR2 SYGVNS, per germline. The DNA of the CDR3 is TGTGCCAGCAGTGGACCGGGACAGGGTGCTGAAAAACTGTTTTTT. Translated: CASSGPGQGAEKLFF.

The chain joins TRBV4-2 to TRBJ2-7; D gene ambiguous. There are 11 residues in the CDR3. CDR1 LGHNA and CDR2 YNFKEQ come from the germline V gene. Trimming stripped 0 bases from V and 9 bases from J, with 6 bases between. The CDR3 nucleotides are TGTGCCAGCAGCCAAGAAGGCGGGCAGTACTTC. This gives the protein CASSQEGGQYF.

This clone was seen just once. Other DNA sequences in this sample translate to the same CDR3. Written as DNA, the CDR3 is TGTGCCAGCAGCTTAGCACGGAACTACGAGCAGTACTTC. Its protein product is CASSLARNYEQYF. The chain is built from TRBV7-9 and TRBJ2-7; no reliable D call. CDR3 length equals 13 residues. The V gene lost 0 bases and the J gene lost 3 bases, with 6 bases spanning the gap. In germline, CDR1 is SEHNR, CDR2 FQNEAQ (reference sequence).

The chain carries TRBV28 and TRBJ2-7, with 9 nucleotides matching TRBD1. Germline loops: CDR1 MDHEN, CDR2 SYDVKM. The V and J ends lost 5 bases and 4 bases, in that order; junction bases with no gene match: 6. The CDR3 extends over 14 amino acids. CDR3: CASSLRQGGYEQYF. In nucleotides, the CDR3 is TGTGCCAGCAGTCTCCGACAGGGGGGGTACGAGCAGTACTTC.

This chain uses TRBV19 with TRBJ1-5; D is unclear. This CDR3 is built from 13 residues. Trimming cost V 8 bases and J 9 bases, with 17 bases left between them. Germline V gene lookup returns CDR1 LNHDA and CDR2 SQIVND (reference sequence). The CDR3 DNA reads as TGTGCCAGTTCCTCGGGGTCGGGTTTGCCCCAGCATTTT. This codes for CASSSGSGLPQHF.

The chain joins TRBV7-2 to TRBJ2-3; 7 positions match TRBD2. This CDR3 comprises 15 residues. Germline CDR1 and CDR2: SGHTA and FQGNSA. Trimming at V came to 0 bases and at J to 5 bases, leaving 5 bases not matched to a gene. The DNA of the CDR3 is TGTGCCAGCAGCTTAGCGGGAGGGCCTATAGATACGCAGTATTTT. Translation gives CASSLAGGPIDTQYF.

The rearrangement uses TRBV28 and TRBJ2-2, with a possible D match to TRBD1 (6 bases). In germline, CDR1 is MDHEN, CDR2 SYDVKM. V gave up 4 bases and J gave up 7 bases, with 16 bases separating them. This CDR3 spans 15 amino acids. CDR3 DNA sequence: TGTGCCAGCAGTTCCAGGGGTTTCATGGGCGGGGAGCTGTTTTTT. Protein sequence: CASSSRGFMGGELFF.

The chain links TRBV6-5 to TRBJ2-5; D perhaps matches TRBD1 (5 bases). The germline V and J ends were trimmed by 6 bases and 1 base, with 15 bases remaining between them. The germline V gene has CDR1 MNHEY and CDR2 SVGAGI. The CDR3 consists of 15 residues. The CDR3 nucleotides read TGTGCCAGCAGCCGGTCAGGGCTCCCCCAAGAGACCCAGTACTTC. Its protein product is CASSRSGLPQETQYF.

As for this clone: It may be a read error: a sequence one base away is much more abundant. The V gene is TRBV11-3, the J gene TRBJ1-1, with TRBD1 matching 7 bases. CDR1 and CDR2 (germline): SGHNT, YENEEA. CDR3 length: 12 amino acids. V shed 2 bases and J 6 bases; nucleotides not matched to a gene: 0. The CDR3 nucleotides are TGTGCCAGCAGCTTACAGGGGGCTGAAGCTTTCTTT. It encodes CASSLQGAEAFF.

The V gene is TRBV6-5, the J gene TRBJ2-1; no reliable D call. Germline V CDR1 and CDR2: MNHEY, SVGAGI. This CDR3 is 16 amino acids long. The V end was cut by 2 bases, the J end by 2 bases, with 13 bases between. This CDR3 reads CASSYVRVDPYNEQFF. In nucleotides, the CDR3 is TGTGCCAGCAGTTACGTCCGGGTGGACCCCTACAATGAGCAGTTCTTC.

V is TRBV19 and J is TRBJ2-1, with 11 bases identical to TRBD1. This CDR3 region has 15 residues. Germline-derived CDR1 and CDR2 are LNHDA and SQIVND (reference sequence). With V trimmed by 5 bases and J by 4 bases, 4 bases remained unmatched. This CDR3 is CASSGGQGAYNEQFF. The CDR3 region has the DNA TGTGCCAGTAGTGGAGGACAGGGGGCGTACAATGAGCAGTTCTTC.